This T cell receptor (beta chain) was sequenced during a study of OX40 agonist ivuxolimab in advanced cancers. Study-wide background: Participants, approximately 83% male, averaged roughly 60 years of age, ranging from about 20 to 80. Broader study findings: The work left the antigen specificity of expanded peripheral T cells undetermined. Blood T cells, both CD4+ and CD8+, expanded clonally by week 6 at 0.1 to 3.0 mg/kg. Expanded clones tended on average to be more numerous among CD8+ T cells than CD4+.

The germline V gene encodes CDR1 MGHDK and CDR2 SYGVNS. Unmatched junction bases numbered 11, after V lost 7 bases and J lost 4 bases. The CDR3 has 15 amino acids. Libraries were prepared by immunoSEQ multiplex PCR; TCRdb keeps only in-frame clonotypes and omits some of them. The data show 66,000 or so clones, with 87% seen just once and just over 2% held by the top ten. Points on this clone: As yet, its antigen is unknown.

The specimen was CD4+ or CD8+ T cells sorted from blood, collected in a trial of the OX40 agonist ivuxolimab. The chain uses TRBV25-1 and TRBJ1-2; 8 bases align to TRBD1. The sequence derives from an adult with an advanced solid tumor such as melanoma, head and neck, liver or kidney cancer. The DNA of the CDR3 is TGTGCCAGCACGCCGGCCCAGGGACAGGCCTATGGCTACACCTTC. Translating gives CASTPAQGQAYGYTF.